This is a list of T cell receptor beta chains from one sample in a study of blood T cell repertoires in COVID-19. Assay used: immunoSEQ multiplex PCR; TCRdb lists only in-frame clones, some missing. The table lists approximately 130,000 clones, around four fifths of them singletons, with 20% to 30% in the top ten. Sequences were obtained from peripheral blood. The receptors derive from a human donor in a cohort sampled during active COVID-19. CDR3s include the opening cysteine and the closing phenylalanine or tryptophan. D genes are given only for firm matches. Size values are once, few and many counts, or a class for expanded clones, and some rows have none.

D,size,J,V,CDR3,DNA
TRBD1,NA,TRBJ2-3,TRBV15,CATSRVRTGNTDTQYF,TGTGCCACCAGCAGAGTCCGGACAGGTAACACAGATACGCAGTATTTT
TRBD2,once,TRBJ2-1,TRBV5-1,CASSALAGATPNEQFF,TGCGCCAGCAGCGCCCTAGCGGGAGCGACCCCCAATGAGCAGTTCTTC
TRBD2,few,TRBJ2-1,TRBV7-2,CASSLQTSGASSYNEQFF,TGTGCCAGCAGCCTCCAGACTAGCGGAGCTAGCTCCTACAATGAGCAGTTCTTC
NA,NA,TRBJ2-1,TRBV7-9,CASSYSRGRGGHNEQFF,TGTGCCAGCAGCTACTCTCGTGGGAGGGGGGGGCACAATGAGCAGTTCTTC
NA,few,TRBJ1-4,TRBV28,CASSFGGAVEKLFF,TGTGCCAGCAGTTTTGGGGGGGCGGTTGAAAAACTGTTTTTT
TRBD1,NA,TRBJ1-1,TRBV18,CASSPGTAYTEAFF,TGTGCCAGCTCACCAGGGACAGCGTACACTGAAGCTTTCTTT
NA,NA,TRBJ2-3,TRBV5-4,CASRQGGTDTQYF,TGTGCCAGCAGGCAGGGTGGCACAGATACGCAGTATTTT
NA,NA,TRBJ2-3,TRBV27,CASSLSRVADTQYF,TGTGCCAGCAGTTTATCGCGCGTCGCAGATACGCAGTATTTT
TRBD2,once,TRBJ2-1,TRBV18,CASSPWVAGGLGNEQFF,TGTGCCAGCTCACCGTGGGTGGCGGGGGGCCTCGGAAATGAGCAGTTCTTC
NA,NA,TRBJ2-1,TRBV7-3,CASSLGQAWNEQFF,TGTGCCAGCAGCTTAGGGCAGGCTTGGAATGAGCAGTTCTTC
TRBD1,NA,TRBJ1-1,TRBV28,CASSLGQGANFEAFF,TGTGCCAGCAGTTTAGGGCAGGGGGCGAATTTCGAAGCTTTCTTT
NA,few,TRBJ1-6,TRBV7-2,CASSLALPSLNSPLHF,TGTGCCAGCAGCTTAGCGCTACCTTCCCTTAATTCACCCCTCCACTTT
TRBD2,NA,TRBJ2-5,TRBV19,CASSMSGRVRRSGGKETQYF,TGTGCCAGTAGTATGTCGGGCAGGGTGAGGCGTAGCGGGGGTAAAGAGACCCAGTACTTC
NA,NA,TRBJ2-7,TRBV24-1,CATSVRDFNYEQYF,TGTGCCACCAGTGTCCGGGATTTTAACTACGAGCAGTACTTC